One sample yielded the 13 T cell receptor beta chains listed below, sequenced in a study of regulatory T cells. Study-wide results and limits: Hydrophobic residues at CDR3 positions 6 and 7 were enriched in conventional CD4+ T cells of CD3G-deficient patients.

No antigen has been identified for these receptors. The PCR used 52 TRBV and 13 TRBJ primers. Here immunoSEQ multiplex PCR was the method, and the copy in TCRdb shows in-frame clones only, minus some. The top ten hold approximately 1.4% of the sample, which has roughly 23,000 clones, about 88% seen once. Sequencing was done on a sample of conventional CD4+ T cells sorted from blood. The receptor set was obtained from a child aged 5 to 17 with CD3G deficiency.

This chain joins TRBV5-1 and TRBJ2-1, with 8 nucleotides matching TRBD1. The length of the CDR3 is 14 residues. V was pared by 4 bases and J by 6 bases, with 6 bases of the junction left unmatched. Per the germline V gene, CDR1 is SGHRS and CDR2 is YFSETQ. Written as DNA, the CDR3 is TGCGCCAGCAGCCCCGACAGGGGAGGCAATGAGCAGTTCTTC. Its translation: CASSPDRGGNEQFF. Full variable domain (missing parts from reference TRBV5-1 and TRBJ2-1): KAGVTQTPRYLIKTRGQQVTLSCSPISGHRSVSWYQQTPGQGLQFLFEYFSETQRNKGNFPGRFSGRQFSNSRSEMNVSTLELGDSALYLCASSPDRGGNEQFFGPGTRLTVL.

The chain links TRBV27 to TRBJ1-1, with a possible D match to TRBD1 (6 bases). The CDR3 spans 16 residues. CDR1 is MNHEY, CDR2 SMNVEV, per germline (reference sequence). Trimming removed 2 bases at V and 1 base at J, with 14 bases between. The CDR3 spells CASSLNFRDKNTEAFF. CDR3 bases: TGTGCCAGCAGTTTAAACTTCCGGGACAAGAACACTGAAGCTTTCTTT.

This clone occurred once. This chain uses TRBV19 with TRBJ2-4, with a possible D match to TRBD1 (5 bases). Germline V gene sequence: CDR1 LNHDA, CDR2 SQIVND (reference sequence). CDR3 length: 13 residues. The V end lost 3 bases, the J end lost 9 bases, and 12 bases lay between the germline ends. DNA of the CDR3: TGTGCCAGTAGTATCGGCAGGGCTGGCATTCAGTACTTC. This codes for CASSIGRAGIQYF.

The chain employs TRBV11-2 and TRBJ2-3, with TRBD2 as a possible D gene (6 bases). The CDR3 has 18 amino acids. V shed 6 bases and J shed 1 base, with 23 bases lying between them. From germline, CDR1 is SGHAT and CDR2 FQNNGV. The chain's CDR3 is CASSYGSGVGGRTDTQYF. The CDR3 nucleotides read TGTGCCAGCAGTTATGGGAGTGGCGTGGGAGGTCGCACAGATACGCAGTATTTT.

The chain uses TRBV6-1 and TRBJ2-6; TRBD2 matches at 7 bases. CDR1 is MNHNS, CDR2 SASEGT, per germline. The CDR3 length is 15 residues. Germline trimming cut 5 bases from V and 2 bases from J; bases unmatched to any gene: 3. CDR3: CASSKRGAGANVLTF. The CDR3 region has the DNA TGTGCCAGCAGTAAACGGGGGGCTGGGGCCAACGTCCTGACTTTC.

The chain employs TRBV6-1 and TRBJ2-7; no firm D call. This CDR3 comprises 12 residues. With 4 bases removed from V and 4 bases from J, the gap between germline ends came to 8 bases. Germline V lookup: CDR1 MNHNS, CDR2 SASEGT. The chain's CDR3 is CASSGRRYEQYF. The CDR3 DNA sequence: TGTGCCAGCAGTGGCCGTAGATACGAGCAGTACTTC.

The rearrangement links TRBV10-2 to TRBJ2-7; D is possibly TRBD1 (6 bases). The CDR3 has 13 amino acids. V gave up 4 bases and J gave up 5 bases, with 12 bases separating them. The germline CDR1 and CDR2 sequences are WSHSY and SAAADI. CDR3 in amino acids: CASSGGHTHEQYF. The CDR3 DNA sequence: TGCGCCAGCAGTGGGGGACACACACACGAGCAGTACTTC.

The chain combines TRBV7-3 with TRBJ1-5, with unresolved D. The CDR3 is 15 residues long. CDR1 is SGHTA, CDR2 FQGTGA, per germline. V lost 7 bases to trimming and J lost 0 bases, with 13 bases between them. The DNA for the CDR3 is TGTGCCAGCAAGACTCGCCGGGTTAGCAATCAGCCCCAGCATTTT. This translates into CASKTRRVSNQPQHF.

A few counts support this clone. The chain is built from TRBV19 and TRBJ2-1, with D unresolved. The germline gives CDR1 LNHDA, CDR2 SQIVND (reference sequence). The germline V and J ends were trimmed by 1 base and 6 bases, with 10 bases remaining between them. CDR3 length equals 14 residues. Here the CDR3 reads CASSIGSRFNEQFF. The CDR3 bases are TGTGCCAGTAGTATAGGATCGAGGTTCAATGAGCAGTTCTTC.

The genes are TRBV7-9 and TRBJ2-1, with D possibly matching TRBD2 (6 bases). This CDR3 is 13 amino acids long. Germline CDR1 is SEHNR and CDR2 is FQNEAQ (reference sequence). V lost 0 bases to trimming and J lost 9 bases, with 9 bases between them. CDR3 in DNA: TGTGCCAGCAGCTTAGCGGGAGGAGGTGAGCAGTTCTTC. Its protein product is CASSLAGGGEQFF. The complete variable domain, with remaining parts taken from reference TRBV7-9 and TRBJ2-1, reads DTGVSQNPRHKITKRGQNVTFRCDPISEHNRLYWYRQTLGQGPEFLTYFQNEAQLEKSRLLSDRFSAERPKGSFSTLEIQRTEQGDSAMYLCASSLAGGGEQFFGPGTRLTVL.

The rearrangement uses TRBV5-1 and TRBJ2-1, with D uncertain. This CDR3 contains 14 residues. V was shortened by 3 bases and J by 0 bases, with 7 bases between the two germline ends. Per the germline V gene, CDR1 is SGHRS and CDR2 is YFSETQ. This CDR3 is CASSSGHSYNEQFF. CDR3 nucleotide sequence: TGCGCCAGCAGCTCCGGGCACTCCTACAATGAGCAGTTCTTC.

The chain is built from TRBV25-1 and TRBJ2-3, with 10 bases identical to TRBD2. The germline V gene has CDR1 MGHDK and CDR2 SYGVNS. This CDR3 comprises 16 residues. Unmatched junction bases numbered 14, after V lost 8 bases and J lost 6 bases. DNA of the CDR3: TGTGCCAGCCGAGCGGGACTAGCGATAAACCCGGATACGCAGTATTTT. This translates into CASRAGLAINPDTQYF. Supplemented by reference TRBV25-1 and TRBJ2-3, the full variable domain reads EADIYQTPRYLVIGTGKKITLECSQTMGHDKMYWYQQDPGMELHLIHYSYGVNSTEKGDLSSESTVSRIRTEHFPLTLESARPSHTSQYLCASRAGLAINPDTQYFGPGTRLTVL.

This chain links TRBV6-1 with TRBJ2-1; 9 bases match TRBD1. Trimming cost V 5 bases and J 8 bases; bases outside gene matches: 1. The CDR3 loop spans 12 amino acids. Germline V gene data show CDR1 as MNHNS and CDR2 as SASEGT. The CDR3 DNA reads TGTGCCAGCAGTAACAGGGGGCATGAGCAGTTCTTC. This gives the protein CASSNRGHEQFF.